The 20 T cell receptor beta chains reported below all come from one sample, sequenced in a study of OX40 agonist ivuxolimab in advanced cancers. Assay: immunoSEQ multiplex PCR; the TCRdb copy retains only in-frame clones and omits some. In the table there are tens of thousands of clones, about four fifths of which are singletons. The sample consisted of CD4+ or CD8+ T cells sorted from blood, taken in a trial of the OX40 agonist ivuxolimab. The receptors were sampled from an adult with an advanced solid tumor such as melanoma, head and neck, liver or kidney cancer.

The chain is built from TRBV9 and TRBJ2-7; D call uncertain. The CDR3 has 14 residues. The V end lost 0 bases, the J end lost 2 bases, and 9 bases lay between the germline ends. From germline, CDR1 is SGDLS and CDR2 YYNGEE. The CDR3 nucleotides are TGTGCCAGCAGCGTAGGGGCAGCTACCTACGAGCAGTACTTC. Translating gives CASSVGAATYEQYF.

The sample holds a few counts of this clone. The chain couples TRBV5-1 to TRBJ1-4; D gene unclear. This CDR3 spans 16 amino acids. Germline CDR1 and CDR2: SGHRS and YFSETQ. V gave up 5 bases and J gave up 0 bases, with 14 bases separating them. The CDR3 protein is CASSSHVRATNEKLFF. The DNA of the CDR3 is TGCGCCAGCAGTTCACACGTACGAGCAACTAATGAAAAACTGTTTTTT.

The chain links TRBV28 to TRBJ2-7, with TRBD2 as a possible D gene (5 bases). V was trimmed by 2 bases and J by 2 bases, leaving 7 bases between them. In germline, CDR1 is MDHEN, CDR2 SYDVKM. The length of the CDR3 is 13 residues. Written as DNA, the CDR3 is TGTGCCAGCAGTTTAACCGGGGCCTACGAGCAGTACGTC. Translating it yields CASSLTGAYEQYV.

The rearrangement uses TRBV19 and TRBJ1-1, with no clear D. The V and J ends lost 8 bases and 2 bases respectively, with 9 bases between them. CDR1 and CDR2 from the germline V gene are LNHDA and SQIVND (reference sequence). The CDR3 runs to 12 residues. CDR3 bases: TGTGCCAGTGCTGAGGGAAACACTGAAGCTTTCTTT. As protein: CASAEGNTEAFF.

This clone occurred once. The chain links TRBV29-1 to TRBJ2-3; tentatively, D is TRBD2 (6 bases). The V and J ends lost 3 bases and 8 bases respectively, with 12 bases between them. The CDR3 covers 12 residues. CDR1 and CDR2 from the germline V gene are SQVTM and ANQGSEA. The CDR3 reads CSVDQTGGTQYF. DNA of the CDR3: TGCAGCGTTGATCAAACCGGGGGTACGCAGTATTTT.

The genes are TRBV9 and TRBJ1-5; D may be TRBD1 (5 bases). The V gene lost 3 bases and the J gene lost 3 bases, with 10 bases spanning the gap. The CDR3 is 14 amino acids. Germline-derived CDR1 and CDR2 are SGDLS and YYNGEE. The CDR3 DNA reads TGTGCCAGCAGCGCTGGGACCCCCAATCAGCCCCAGCATTTT. Its translation: CASSAGTPNQPQHF.

This chain joins TRBV28 and TRBJ1-6; weak D call: TRBD1 (5 bases). The V and J ends lost 2 bases and 4 bases respectively, with 9 bases between them. CDR1 is MDHEN and CDR2 is SYDVKM in the germline V gene. CDR3 length: 15 amino acids. This chain's CDR3 is CASSLKGAYNSPLHF. Written as DNA, the CDR3 is TGTGCCAGCAGTTTAAAAGGGGCGTATAATTCACCCCTCCACTTT. Supplemented by reference TRBV28 and TRBJ1-6, the full variable domain reads DVKVTQSSRYLVKRTGEKVFLECVQDMDHENMFWYRQDPGLGLRLIYFSYDVKMKEKGDIPEGYSVSREKKERFSLILESASTNQTSMYLCASSLKGAYNSPLHFGNGTRLTVT.

The rearrangement links TRBV13 to TRBJ2-7; possible D gene TRBD2, 6 bases. V shed 5 bases and J shed 6 bases, with 23 bases lying between them. CDR3 length equals 16 residues. CDR1 PRHDT and CDR2 FYEKMQ come from the germline V gene (reference sequence). CDR3 nucleotides: TGTGCCAGCAGCCGAAACAAGCGGGTGCACCTCCCCGAGCAGTACTTC. Translated, it gives CASSRNKRVHLPEQYF.

V is TRBV29-1 and J is TRBJ1-1; tentatively, D is TRBD1 (5 bases). V was shortened by 4 bases and J by 4 bases, with 16 bases between the two germline ends. The CDR3 runs 14 residues. Per the germline V gene, CDR1 is SQVTM and CDR2 is ANQGSEA. The CDR3 sequence is CSVVGQRRGTEAFF. The CDR3 DNA reads as TGCAGCGTTGTGGGTCAGCGGAGGGGCACTGAAGCTTTCTTT. The complete variable domain, with remaining parts taken from reference TRBV29-1 and TRBJ1-1, reads SAVISQKPSRDICQRGTSLTIQCQVDSQVTMMFWYRQQPGQSLTLIATANQGSEATYESGFVIDKFPISRPNLTFSTLTVSNMSPEDSSIYLCSVVGQRRGTEAFFGQGTRLTVV.

The chain joins TRBV13 to TRBJ2-1; D unclear. Trimming took 4 bases from V and 4 from J, leaving 11 bases between them. CDR3 length equals 14 residues. Germline assignment: CDR1 PRHDT and CDR2 FYEKMQ (reference sequence). The DNA of the CDR3 is TGTGCCAGCAGCTCCCCTGGGCGTTACAATGAGCAGTTCTTC. Translated, it gives CASSSPGRYNEQFF.

Here the CDR3 reads CASSPLRGATPQETQYF. In nucleotides, the CDR3 is TGCGCCAGCAGCCCCCTACGCGGGGCGACGCCCCAAGAGACCCAGTACTTC. This chain joins TRBV5-1 and TRBJ2-5; perhaps TRBD2 as D (6 bases). Trimming pared 4 bases from V and 1 base from J, leaving 20 bases between. CDR3 length equals 17 residues. The germline V gene encodes CDR1 SGHRS and CDR2 YFSETQ.

J is TRBJ2-1 and V is TRBV27; D could derive from TRBD1 or TRBD2 (5 bases each). V lost 7 bases and J lost 10, with 20 bases in between. The CDR3 spans 14 residues. Germline V CDR1 and CDR2: MNHEY, SMNVEV (reference sequence). The CDR3 protein is CASKYGDGQREQFF. The CDR3 DNA reads as TGTGCCAGCAAATACGGGGACGGCCAGCGCGAGCAGTTCTTC.

The chain employs TRBV28 and TRBJ1-4; D gene ambiguous. CDR1 is MDHEN, CDR2 SYDVKM, per germline. There are 14 residues in the CDR3. With 3 bases removed from V and 8 bases from J, the gap between germline ends came to 13 bases. For the CDR3, the DNA is TGTGCCAGCAGTTTTCTTCGCCTCAGGGAAAAACTGTTTTTT. This codes for CASSFLRLREKLFF.

The chain links TRBV10-2 to TRBJ1-5; no reliable D call. The CDR3 extends over 13 amino acids. V lost 0 bases to trimming and J lost 4 bases, with 4 bases between them. Germline values: CDR1 WSHSY, CDR2 SAAADI. DNA for the CDR3: TGCGCCAGCAGTGAGTCACTTAATCAGCCCCAGCATTTT. It codes for CASSESLNQPQHF.

V gene TRBV27 combines with J gene TRBJ1-1; 7 nucleotides line up with TRBD1. CDR3 length: 13 amino acids. V lost 6 bases and J lost 5; bases outside the gene matches: 6. Per germline, CDR1 MNHEY and CDR2 SMNVEV (reference sequence). CDR3 in DNA: TGTGCCAGCAGCTTTACGGGACAGACTGAAGCTTTCTTT. As protein: CASSFTGQTEAFF.

V and J are TRBV5-1 and TRBJ2-7, with 9 positions matching TRBD1. With V trimmed by 4 bases and J by 5 bases, 7 bases remained unmatched. Per the germline V gene, CDR1 is SGHRS and CDR2 is YFSETQ. CDR3 length equals 14 residues. The CDR3 sequence: CASSPGQGRDEQYV. CDR3 DNA sequence: TGCGCCAGCAGCCCGGGACAGGGACGGGACGAGCAGTACGTC.

This clone was seen once. The rearrangement joins TRBV27 to TRBJ2-4; 10 nucleotides match TRBD1. Losses at the gene ends were 5 bases for V and 0 bases for J; bases not matched to a gene: 16. Germline V lookup: CDR1 MNHEY, CDR2 SMNVEV (reference sequence). The CDR3 is made up of 20 amino acids. CDR3 nucleotide sequence: TGTGCCAGCAGTGCGAATGCCGGGACAGGGGCGCTTGTAGCCAAAAACATTCAGTACTTC. Amino acid sequence: CASSANAGTGALVAKNIQYF.

V and J are TRBV19 and TRBJ1-4; the match to TRBD1 covers 7 bases. The CDR3 spans 15 residues. The ends lost 3 bases at V and 8 bases at J; junction bases unmatched: 9. In germline, CDR1 is LNHDA, CDR2 SQIVND (reference sequence). The DNA of the CDR3 is TGTGCCAGTAGTATTCAAGCAGGGGGACAGGAAAAACTGTTTTTT. Its protein is CASSIQAGGQEKLFF.

The chain uses TRBV7-3 and TRBJ2-3; no definite D call. The CDR3 has 13 amino acids. Germline V CDR1 and CDR2: SGHTA, FQGTGA. Deletions cut 5 bases from V and 6 bases from J, with 12 bases between. The CDR3 coding sequence is TGTGCCAGCAGCATAAATCGGTGGGATACGCAGTATTTT. Amino acid sequence: CASSINRWDTQYF.

The chain carries TRBV9 and TRBJ2-7; 8 nucleotides agree with TRBD1. Germline CDR1 is SGDLS and CDR2 is YYNGEE. With 4 bases clipped from V and 3 bases from J, the junction kept 6 bases outside the gene matches. The CDR3 has 14 amino acids. The CDR3 DNA sequence: TGTGCCAGCAGCACTCAGGGGGCGGGCTACGAGCAGTACTTC. Translation: CASSTQGAGYEQYF.